This TCR beta chain was sequenced during a study of blood T cell repertoires in COVID-19. Original methodology: Reference gene primer amplification yielded estimated nucleated cell counts. Profiling relied on immunoSEQ multiplex PCR, and the TCRdb table lists in-frame clones only, not all of them. The V and J calls and clone size were taken over from that table, and D and trimming were inferred from the DNA. Of some 54,000 clones in the sample, about 91% are singletons; the top ten hold 2% to 2.5%. The V and J ends lost 1 base and 3 bases respectively, with 13 bases between them. The CDR3 extends over 16 amino acids. Germline values: CDR1 SGHVS, CDR2 FNYEAQ.

This TCR came from a man between 60 and 75 years old with acute or convalescent COVID-19. This chain joins TRBV7-6 and TRBJ1-5; D might be TRBD1 (5 bases). Sequencing input: peripheral blood. CDR3 residues: CASSLVGGRINQPQHF. The CDR3 region has the DNA TGTGCCAGCAGCTTAGTGGGGGGACGGATCAATCAGCCCCAGCATTTT.